A selection of T cell receptor beta chains follows, all from one sample in a study of OX40 agonist ivuxolimab in advanced cancers. Clones were read by immunoSEQ multiplex PCR, and TCRdb kept only the in-frame ones, dropping some. Of about 70,000 clones detected, roughly 92% appear once; the ten largest clones hold more than 4.5%. Sequencing used CD4+ or CD8+ T cells sorted from blood, obtained in a trial of the OX40 agonist ivuxolimab. The origin of the receptors is an adult with an advanced solid tumor such as melanoma, head and neck, liver or kidney cancer. CDR3s include the opening cysteine and the closing phenylalanine or tryptophan. D genes are given only for firm matches. The size field is filled for only some rows; it gives once, few, many or a size class.

j_call clone_size v_call d_call cdr3_nt cdr3_aa
TRBJ1-5 few TRBV21-1 NA TGTGCCAGCAGTTGCCCCGAAGGTTGTCAGCCCCAGCATTTT CASSCPEGCQPQHF
TRBJ1-5 few TRBV2 TRBD1 TGTGCCAGCAGAACGGACAGGGAGGAGCCCCAGCATTTT CASRTDREEPQHF
TRBJ2-3 NA TRBV11-1 NA TGTGCCAGCAGCTTCTCCCCGGGAGATACGCAGTATTTT CASSFSPGDTQYF
TRBJ2-7 NA TRBV4-3 NA TGCGCCAGCAGCCAAGTCACCAGGGGCGGTGAGCAGTACTTC CASSQVTRGGEQYF
TRBJ2-2 NA TRBV2 NA TGTGCCAGCAGCGGCGCATTGACGAACACCGGGGAGCTGTTTTTT CASSGALTNTGELFF
TRBJ2-1 NA TRBV5-8 NA TGTGCCAGCAGCTTGGAGCATGAGCAGTTCTTC CASSLEHEQFF
TRBJ2-3 NA TRBV7-9 TRBD2 TGTGCCAGCAGCCTAGGACTAGACACAGATACGCAGTATTTT CASSLGLDTDTQYF
TRBJ2-5 NA TRBV20-1 NA TGCAGTGGGGGCCAAGAGACCCAGTACTTC CSGGQETQYF
TRBJ2-1 once TRBV21-1 NA TGTGCCAAGCACGGGGGAGGGCCAGGGAATGAGCAGTTCTTC CAKHGGGPGNEQFF
TRBJ1-2 NA TRBV7-3 TRBD1 TGTGCCAGCAGCCCACAGGGGACATCGGGGTATGGCTACACCTTC CASSPQGTSGYGYTF
TRBJ2-2 once TRBV7-8 TRBD1 TGTGCCAGCAGCCTGCAGGGGGACACCGGGGAGCTGTTTTTT CASSLQGDTGELFF
TRBJ2-2 NA TRBV7-8 TRBD2 TGTGCCAGCAGTAGCCTCGGGACTAGCGGCACCGGGGAGCTGTTTTTT CASSSLGTSGTGELFF
TRBJ2-5 NA TRBV19 NA TGTGCCAGTAGTCCCGGGCAGGCGGAGACCCAGTACTTC CASSPGQAETQYF
TRBJ2-2 NA TRBV7-3 NA TGTGCCAGCAGCTTAAGTAGGTCCGGGGAGCTGTTTTTT CASSLSRSGELFF
TRBJ2-1 NA TRBV25-1 TRBD2 TGTGCCAGCAGTGATCCGGGACTAGCGGGGAATGAGCAGTTCTTC CASSDPGLAGNEQFF
TRBJ2-1 NA TRBV19 NA TGTGCCAGTAGTACCCGAGGTAGCGGCTCCTACAATGAGCAGTTCTTC CASSTRGSGSYNEQFF
TRBJ2-7 NA TRBV5-1 NA TGCGCCAGCAGCTTGGGAGCAGGGGGGGCGTACGAGCAGTACTTC CASSLGAGGAYEQYF
TRBJ1-5 NA TRBV5-6 NA TGTGCCAGCAGCCCCGGGCCAGGTAATCAGCCCCAGCATTTT CASSPGPGNQPQHF
TRBJ1-3 NA TRBV6-5 NA TGTGCCAGCAGTGACACTTACTCTGGAAACACCATATATTTT CASSDTYSGNTIYF
TRBJ1-3 NA TRBV11-3 NA TGTGCCAGCAGCTTAAGGGGTGTCTCTGGAAACACCATATATTTT CASSLRGVSGNTIYF
TRBJ1-2 NA TRBV5-1 TRBD1 TGCGCCAGCAGCTTGGGTGCCGGGGACAGTGCTAACTATGGCTACACCTTC CASSLGAGDSANYGYTF
TRBJ2-3 NA TRBV11-2 NA TGTGCCAGCAGCTTAGATCAGCGTACGCAGTATTTT CASSLDQRTQYF
TRBJ1-4 NA TRBV2 NA TGTGCCAGCAGTGAAGTGGGGGGGCAGGAAAAACTGTTTTTT CASSEVGGQEKLFF
TRBJ2-5 NA TRBV30 NA TGTGCCTGGAGTGTAGCCGGGTCGCGGACCCAGTACTTC CAWSVAGSRTQYF
TRBJ2-7 NA TRBV2 TRBD1 TGTGCCAGCACGAGGGAGACAGGGACCTCCTACGAGCAGTACTTC CASTRETGTSYEQYF
TRBJ2-1 NA TRBV18 TRBD2 TGTGCCAGCTCACTTAGCGGGTCCTACAATGAGCAGTTCTTC CASSLSGSYNEQFF
TRBJ2-7 NA TRBV4-2 TRBD2 TGTGCCAGCAGCCTTACCGGACGGGAGGCCTACGAGCAGTACTTC CASSLTGREAYEQYF
TRBJ2-1 NA TRBV5-1 NA TGCGCCAGCAGTGCCCTTGGGCAGGGATATTACAATGAGCAGTTCTTC CASSALGQGYYNEQFF
TRBJ2-5 once TRBV7-9 TRBD1 TGTGCCAGCACCAGAACCTGGACAGGGGAGGAGACCCAGTACTTC CASTRTWTGEETQYF
TRBJ2-3 once TRBV7-2 TRBD1 TGTGCCAGCAGCTTAAGGACAGGGGGCCGTACAGATACGCAGTATTTT CASSLRTGGRTDTQYF
TRBJ2-1 NA TRBV7-2 TRBD2 TGTGCCAGCAGCTTAGCGCAGTTAGCGGGTTTCAATGAGCAGTTCTTC CASSLAQLAGFNEQFF
TRBJ2-2 NA TRBV18 TRBD2 TGTGCCAGCTCTCGGGGACTAGTGAACACCGGGGAGCTGTTTTTT CASSRGLVNTGELFF
TRBJ2-1 NA TRBV19 TRBD1 TGTGCCAGTAGCCGACAGGGGTCCTACAATGAGCAGTTCTTC CASSRQGSYNEQFF